The 20 T cell receptor beta chains reported below all come from one sample, sequenced in a study of T-cell reconstitution after alpha-beta-depleted transplantation in children. For TCRbeta, the library was prepared with unique molecular identifiers. TCRdb fed the PCR reads into MiXCR, producing one record per CDR3 protein. The sample lists approximately 240,000 distinct CDR3 sequences, 9.7% occurring once. This material consisted of PBMCs from the stem cell graft donor, taken from the stem cell graft. These receptors were taken from a human donor who donated a stem cell graft to a child with SCID.

This clonotype was observed at least ten times. CDR3 coding DNA: TGCGCCAGCAGCCAAGAGGACTACCCAACGTACACTGAAGCTTTCTTT. Amino acid sequence: CASSQEDYPTYTEAFF. The chain uses TRBV4-1 and TRBJ1-1, with D unresolved. The V end was cut by 0 bases, the J end by 3 bases, with 14 bases between. Germline V CDR1 and CDR2: MGHRA, YSYEKL. There are 16 residues in the CDR3.

The chain has TRBV7-8 and TRBJ2-5; no definite D call. Germline CDR1 is SGHVS and CDR2 is FQNEAQ. Between the trimmed V and J ends, which lost 2 bases and 1 base, there was a span of 8 bases. CDR3 length: 14 amino acids. Here the CDR3 reads CASSLRRTQETQYF. As DNA, the CDR3 is TGTGCCAGCAGCTTAAGACGGACCCAAGAGACCCAGTACTTC.

This clonotype showed up many times. The gene calls are TRBV5-1 and TRBJ2-5; maybe TRBD1 (6 bases). The CDR3 runs to 14 residues. Germline V gene sequence: CDR1 SGHRS, CDR2 YFSETQ. Between the trimmed V and J ends, which lost 0 bases and 3 bases, there was a span of 9 bases. The CDR3 is CASSLGTVEETQYF. CDR3 nucleotides: TGCGCCAGCAGCTTGGGGACAGTCGAAGAGACCCAGTACTTC.

This clonotype has a count of ten or more. The chain links TRBV12-3 or TRBV12-4 to TRBJ2-1, with 7 bases that match TRBD1. The CDR3 is made up of 15 amino acids. V dropped 7 bases and J dropped 8; count of bases not matched to a gene: 14. DNA of the CDR3: TGTGCCAGCACCCGGCGGGCAGGGGGTTACCATGAGCAGTTCTTC. It translates to CASTRRAGGYHEQFF.

V and J are TRBV12-3 or TRBV12-4 and TRBJ1-5; 7 bases agree with TRBD1. The CDR3 contains 15 residues. The J segment lost 4 bases and the V segment lost 6 bases, leaving 9 bases of the junction unmatched. CDR3 amino acids: CASSPRGQLNQPQHF. The CDR3 nucleotides are TGTGCCAGCAGCCCTCGGGGACAGCTAAATCAGCCCCAGCATTTT.

This clonotype was recorded many times. The chain is built from TRBV5-1 and TRBJ2-6; perhaps D is TRBD1 or TRBD2 (6 bases each). The V gene lost 0 bases and the J gene lost 1 base, with 8 bases spanning the gap. CDR3 length: 16 amino acids. Germline V gene lookup returns CDR1 SGHRS and CDR2 YFSETQ. The CDR3 loop reads CASSLVGGSGANVLTF. The CDR3 nucleotides read TGCGCCAGCAGCTTGGTAGGGGGGTCTGGGGCCAACGTCCTGACTTTC.

The CDR3 DNA reads as TGCGCCAGCAGCTTGGCCCCCGTGGCACCTGAAGCTTTCTTT. As protein: CASSLAPVAPEAFF. The V gene is TRBV5-1, the J gene TRBJ1-1; the D is unclear. The V end was cut by 0 bases, the J end by 6 bases, with 12 bases between. The CDR3 contains 14 residues. Per germline, CDR1 SGHRS and CDR2 YFSETQ.

At least ten counts were recorded for this clonotype. This sequence joins TRBV5-1 and TRBJ1-2; 9 bases agree with TRBD1. This CDR3 comprises 15 residues. Germline-derived CDR1 and CDR2 are SGHRS and YFSETQ. The ends lost 4 bases at V and 8 bases at J; junction bases unmatched: 12. The CDR3 sequence: CASSTGGGTGSGYTF. The CDR3 nucleotides are TGCGCCAGCAGCACTGGAGGCGGGACAGGGTCCGGCTACACCTTC.

This clonotype occurred many times. V and J are TRBV29-1 and TRBJ2-2; tentatively, D is TRBD2 (5 bases). Germline V lookup: CDR1 SQVTM, CDR2 ANQGSEA. V dropped 6 bases and J dropped 6 bases, with 11 bases sitting between them. The CDR3 spans 12 residues. CDR3 sequence (DNA): TGCAGCGTCGAACCGGGATCCGGGGAGCTGTTTTTT. This translates into CSVEPGSGELFF.

At least ten counts were recorded for this clonotype. V is TRBV2 and J is TRBJ1-4; unclear D gene. The germline gives CDR1 SNHLY, CDR2 FYNNEI. The V end was cut by 10 bases, the J end by 2 bases, with 11 bases between. The CDR3 covers 13 residues. The DNA for the CDR3 is TGTGCCAAAGGAGGGCTGACTAATGAAAAACTGTTTTTT. Encoded protein: CAKGGLTNEKLFF. Filled out from reference TRBV2 and TRBJ1-4, the complete variable domain reads EPEVTQTPSHQVTQMGQEVILRCVPISNHLYFYWYRQILGQKVEFLVSFYNNEISEKSEIFDDQFSVERPDGSNFTLKIRSTKLEDSAMYFCAKGGLTNEKLFFGSGTQLSVL.

The table lists this clonotype with many counts. The V gene is TRBV11-2, the J gene TRBJ2-7; the D gene is possibly TRBD1 (6 bases). The V and J ends lost 4 bases and 11 bases respectively, with 15 bases between them. The germline gives CDR1 SGHAT, CDR2 FQNNGV. There are 12 residues in the CDR3. Here the CDR3 reads CASSSINRVEYF. In DNA form, the CDR3 reads TGTGCCAGCAGCTCGATTAACAGGGTAGAGTACTTC.

The chain combines TRBV7-9 with TRBJ2-7; D gene uncertain. This CDR3 is 14 amino acids long. The V end lost 4 bases, the J end lost 1 base, and 11 bases lay between the germline ends. Germline CDR1 SEHNR, CDR2 FQNEAQ (reference sequence). Here the CDR3 reads CASSSTPGSYEQYF. As DNA, the CDR3 is TGTGCCAGCAGCTCGACGCCCGGTTCCTACGAGCAGTACTTC.

This clonotype was counted at least ten times. The V and J genes are TRBV18 and TRBJ2-5, with D uncertain. Trimming pared 4 bases from V and 3 bases from J, leaving 21 bases between. Germline CDR1 is KGHSH and CDR2 is LQKENI. This CDR3 contains 17 residues. The CDR3 loop is CASSQMAPSGGEETQYF. The CDR3 DNA follows: TGTGCCAGCTCACAAATGGCTCCCTCGGGCGGTGAAGAGACCCAGTACTTC. The whole variable domain, remainder taken from reference TRBV18 and TRBJ2-5, is NAGVMQNPRHLVRRRGQEARLRCSPMKGHSHVYWYRQLPEEGLKFMVYLQKENIIDESGMPKERFSAEFPKEGPSILRIQQVVRGDSAAYFCASSQMAPSGGEETQYFGPGTRLLVL.

This clonotype came up many times. The genes are TRBV5-1 and TRBJ1-2; possibly TRBD1 for D (6 bases). Trimming removed 4 bases at V and 0 bases at J, with 10 bases between. There are 14 residues in the CDR3. From germline, CDR1 is SGHRS and CDR2 YFSETQ. CDR3 nucleotides: TGCGCCAGCAGCCCCGACAGGACTAACTATGGCTACACCTTC. Its translation is CASSPDRTNYGYTF.

This clonotype was recorded many times. The chain recombines TRBV12-3 or TRBV12-4 with TRBJ1-1; 8 bases map to TRBD1. The junction had 8 bases not matched to a gene; V was cut back by 6 bases and J by 8 bases. CDR3 size: 13 residues. Here the CDR3 reads CASSQHRGREAFF. As DNA, the CDR3 is TGTGCCAGCAGCCAACACAGGGGGAGAGAAGCTTTCTTT.

This clonotype was recorded a few times. The chain has TRBV6-6 and TRBJ2-7; D is possibly TRBD1 (6 bases). Looked up from germline, CDR1 is MNHNY and CDR2 is SVGAGI (reference sequence). The CDR3 is 13 amino acids. With 7 bases removed from V and 3 bases from J, the gap between germline ends came to 13 bases. CDR3 in DNA: TGTGCCAGCACCCAGTTGGACAGCTACGAGCAGTACTTC. Amino acids: CASTQLDSYEQYF.

This clonotype was seen ten or more times. The chain combines TRBV28 with TRBJ1-2; D may be TRBD1 (6 bases). The CDR3 is made up of 15 amino acids. Per the germline V gene, CDR1 is MDHEN and CDR2 is SYDVKM. V lost 6 bases and J 3 bases, leaving 17 bases between the germline ends. CDR3 nucleotide sequence: TGTGCCAGCAGGGTGCAGGGGTCGACCGACTATGGCTACACCTTC. Translating gives CASRVQGSTDYGYTF.

This clonotype was seen at least ten times. V usage is TRBV5-1 and J usage is TRBJ2-7, with D perhaps matching TRBD1 (6 bases). Trimming removed 3 bases at V and 6 bases at J, with 16 bases between. The CDR3 extends over 14 amino acids. Germline V gene lookup returns CDR1 SGHRS and CDR2 YFSETQ. The CDR3 reads CASSSVTGSGEQYF. The CDR3 nucleotides are TGCGCCAGCAGCTCTGTAACAGGGTCGGGCGAGCAGTACTTC.

This clonotype occurred a few times. The chain uses TRBV6-1 and TRBJ1-4; possible D gene TRBD1, 6 bases. This CDR3 spans 14 amino acids. Germline V lookup: CDR1 MNHNS, CDR2 SASEGT. V lost 5 bases to trimming and J lost 5 bases, with 12 bases between them. CDR3 sequence reads: CASSPGVGNEKLFF. The DNA for the CDR3 is TGTGCCAGCAGTCCAGGGGTTGGGAATGAAAAACTGTTTTTT.

Concerning this clonotype itself: This may be a read error, as it is one base from a much larger clone. V usage is TRBV20-1 and J usage is TRBJ1-2; 12 bases align to TRBD1. This CDR3 spans 14 amino acids. Germline V CDR1 and CDR2: DFQATT, SNEGSKA (reference sequence). CDR3 nucleotides: TGCCTTCCGGGACAGGGGGCGAATAACCATGGCTACACCTTC. It codes for CLPGQGANNHGYTF.